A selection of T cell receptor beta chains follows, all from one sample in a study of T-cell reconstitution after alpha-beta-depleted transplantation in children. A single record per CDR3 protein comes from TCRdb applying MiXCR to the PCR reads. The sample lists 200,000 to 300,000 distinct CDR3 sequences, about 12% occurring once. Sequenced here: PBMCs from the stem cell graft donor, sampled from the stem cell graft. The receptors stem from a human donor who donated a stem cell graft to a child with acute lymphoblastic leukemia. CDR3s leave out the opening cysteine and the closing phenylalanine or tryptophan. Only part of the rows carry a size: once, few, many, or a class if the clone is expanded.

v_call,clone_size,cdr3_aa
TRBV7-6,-,ASSVALGYEQY
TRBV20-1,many,SASRTVSSYGYT
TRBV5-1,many,ASSLGAGVADTQY
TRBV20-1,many,SALRGRRSITGELF
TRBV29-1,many,SVPLYSTDTQY
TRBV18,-,ASSPRTSGSYEQY
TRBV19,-,ASTQQGKDYGYT
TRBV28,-,ASSPPRSGEAF
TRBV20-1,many,SARVLGAGRPTDTQY
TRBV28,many,ASIRSAGYSPLH
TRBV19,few,ASSRLATDTQY
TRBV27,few,ASSSPAGTQY
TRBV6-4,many,ASSPGQGYYGYT
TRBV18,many,ASSPGGPGDYGYT
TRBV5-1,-,ASSEEGQGGEKLF
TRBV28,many,ASSLLRNSYNEQF
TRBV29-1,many,SVTEGSIGYT
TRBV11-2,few,ASSLTGSLAKNIQY
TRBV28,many,ASSGKRTYSYNEQF
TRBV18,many,ASSPTRGSEQY
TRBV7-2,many,ASSATGVTDTQY
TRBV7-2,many,ASSLAFPGHVTEAF
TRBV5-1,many,ASSPPGTSGYNEQF
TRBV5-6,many,ASSFRTGWSTQY
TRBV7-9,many,ASTVGTSGSYNEQF
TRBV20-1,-,SARPRLGQSSTDTQY
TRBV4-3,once,ASSHGTPIGAEAF
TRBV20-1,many,SAREEMQLTYEQY
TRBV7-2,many,ASSLRTSGRAYEQY
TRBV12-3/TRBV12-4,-,DSSFRDRVSGNTIY
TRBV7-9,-,ASSPWGEGGYT
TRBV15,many,ATSRGFQGLDTQY
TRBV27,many,ASSLSASGRGEQY
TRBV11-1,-,ASSGGQPYEQY
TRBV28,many,ASSANRVIKTEAF
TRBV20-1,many,SASLHRDPYEQY
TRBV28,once,ASSALRGKTVKNEQF
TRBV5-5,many,ASSGGTGGDYGYT